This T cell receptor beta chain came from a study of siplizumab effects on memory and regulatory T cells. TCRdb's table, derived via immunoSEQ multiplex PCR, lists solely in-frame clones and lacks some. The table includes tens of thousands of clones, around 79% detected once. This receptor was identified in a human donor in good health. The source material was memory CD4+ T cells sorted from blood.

The CDR3 sequence: CASGLTGHSYEQYF. The CDR3 bases are TGTGCTAGTGGTTTGACCGGGCACTCCTACGAGCAGTACTTC. V and J are TRBV12-5 and TRBJ2-7; D is undetermined. V was cut by 2 bases and J by 0 bases, with 8 bases left in between. Per the germline V gene, CDR1 is LGHNT and CDR2 is FRNRAP. The CDR3 runs 14 residues.